The 32 T cell receptor beta chains given below trace back to one sample, sequenced in a study of read filtering for tumor transcriptome and immune sequencing. This library used 300 to 450 ng RNA and molecular barcoded adaptors spanning alpha/delta and beta/gamma chains. TCRdb itself ran the reads through MiXCR, one entry per CDR3 protein. The sample records about 23,000 distinct CDR3 sequences, roughly 13% being singletons. The sequenced material came from a population of CD138-negative cells sorted from bone marrow. The origin of the receptors is a donor at least 40 years old with multiple myeloma.

This clonotype was found many times. The V and J genes are TRBV7-6 and TRBJ2-7; 10 positions agree with TRBD1. The CDR3 consists of 15 residues. J gave up 7 bases and V 3 bases, and 9 bases lay outside the gene matches. Germline V gives CDR1 SGHVS, CDR2 FNYEAQ. Here the CDR3 DNA reads TGTGCCAGCAGCTTGGGTGGGACAGGGGTTTGGGAGCAGTACTTC. Residues: CASSLGGTGVWEQYF.

The table lists this clonotype with many counts. This chain uses TRBV6-2 or TRBV6-3 with TRBJ2-1; 11 nucleotides agree with TRBD2. The V segment lost 5 bases and the J segment 5 bases; nucleotides outside the gene matches: 8. CDR1 MNHEY and CDR2 SVGEGT come from the germline V gene. The CDR3 totals 16 residues. The CDR3, as DNA: TGTGCCAGCAGTGCAACTAGCGGGAGCCTTCACAATGAGCAGTTCTTC. Protein sequence: CASSATSGSLHNEQFF.

In this sample, this clonotype turned up once. This may stem from a read error, because a much larger clone lies one nucleotide away. This sequence joins TRBV6-5 and TRBJ2-1, with D perhaps TRBD1 (5 bases). This CDR3 has 13 residues. The germline CDR1 and CDR2 sequences are MNHEY and SVGAGI. The CDR3 sequence: CASRMTVLNEQFF. The CDR3 region has the DNA TGTGCTAGCAGAATGACAGTGCTTAATGAGCAGTTCTTC.

Ten or more counts support this clonotype. The rearrangement links TRBV28 to TRBJ1-1; D gene unclear. The CDR3 runs to 13 residues. V gave up 5 bases and J gave up 4 bases, with 11 bases separating them. CDR1 MDHEN and CDR2 SYDVKM come from the germline V gene. CDR3 loop: CASSPRQITEAFF. DNA for the CDR3: TGTGCCAGCAGTCCCCGACAAATCACTGAAGCTTTCTTT. Together with reference TRBV28 and TRBJ1-1, the CDR3 gives the full variable domain: DVKVTQSSRYLVKRTGEKVFLECVQDMDHENMFWYRQDPGLGLRLIYFSYDVKMKEKGDIPEGYSVSREKKERFSLILESASTNQTSMYLCASSPRQITEAFFGQGTRLTVV.

The table lists this clonotype with many counts. V usage is TRBV10-1 and J usage is TRBJ2-7; 7 bases line up with TRBD1. The CDR3 is made up of 12 amino acids. V was clipped by 8 bases and J by 0 bases; unmatched bases: 1. CDR1 is WNHNN and CDR2 is SYGVQD in the germline V gene (reference sequence). The CDR3 sequence is CASGTDSYEQYF. The DNA of the CDR3 is TGCGCCAGCGGGACAGACTCCTACGAGCAGTACTTC.

This rearrangement joins TRBV15 to TRBJ1-1; D is undetermined. V was cut by 8 bases and J by 7 bases, with 17 bases left in between. CDR1 and CDR2 from the germline V gene are LNHNV and YYDKDF (reference sequence). The CDR3 is 13 residues long. CDR3: CATCGRPGLEAFF. The DNA for the CDR3 is TGTGCCACCTGCGGTAGACCGGGTCTTGAAGCTTTCTTT.

This clonotype was detected ten times or more. This chain links TRBV4-1 with TRBJ1-6; TRBD1 is a possible D gene (5 bases). The CDR3 has 16 residues. Germline CDR1 MGHRA, CDR2 YSYEKL. V lost 4 bases to trimming and J lost 5 bases, with 15 bases between them. Here the CDR3 reads CASSPIGRDHNSPLHF. In DNA form, the CDR3 reads TGCGCCAGCAGCCCTATCGGGAGGGACCATAATTCACCCCTCCACTTT.

This clonotype was observed at least ten times. V is TRBV28 and J is TRBJ2-1; TRBD2 is a possible D gene (5 bases). CDR1 MDHEN and CDR2 SYDVKM come from the germline V gene. Trimming removed 1 base at V and 0 bases at J, with 7 bases between. This CDR3 is 15 amino acids long. The CDR3 nucleotides read TGTGCCAGCAGTTTATCCGGGAACTCCTACAATGAGCAGTTCTTC. This gives the protein CASSLSGNSYNEQFF.

This clonotype was counted at least ten times. The chain recombines TRBV20-1 with TRBJ2-3, with 7 positions matching TRBD1. The CDR3 totals 14 residues. V lost 6 bases and J lost 5; bases outside the gene matches: 11. The V gene's germline CDR1 is DFQATT and CDR2 SNEGSKA (reference sequence). The CDR3 DNA is TGCAGTGCGCTATCGACAGGGAAGGGAGATACGCAGTATTTT. Translation gives CSALSTGKGDTQYF.

Comments on this clonotype: This may be a read error, as it is one base from a much larger clone. The chain combines TRBV14 with TRBJ2-7; 8 nucleotides agree with TRBD2. The CDR3 has 15 amino acids. After removal of 4 bases from V and 4 bases from J, the junction contained 9 bases not matched to a gene. Germline-derived CDR1 and CDR2 are SGHDN and FVKESK. The CDR3 nucleotides read TGTGCCAGCAGCCCCCCCGCGGGGGGAAGGTACGAGCAGTACTTC. This gives the protein CASSPPAGGRYEQYF.

The chain links TRBV19 to TRBJ2-3; D possibly corresponds to TRBD1 (6 bases). The last part of the DNA fits TRBJ2-5 better; the J call may be wrong. The CDR3 consists of 15 residues. CDR1 and CDR2 from the germline V gene are LNHDA and SQIVND (reference sequence). The CDR3 region is CASSPSGGLGETQYF. As DNA, the CDR3 is TGTGCCAGTAGTCCCTCTGGGGGCCTGGGGGAGACCCAGTACTTC.

This clonotype was detected ten times or more. The rearrangement links TRBV20-1 to TRBJ1-1, with D uncertain. Germline lookup yields CDR1 DFQATT and CDR2 SNEGSKA (reference sequence). The CDR3 runs 13 residues. The ends were cut back, 6 bases at V and 1 base at J, with 12 bases in the middle. CDR3 sequence (DNA): TGCAGTGCGGAAGAAACAGAGAACACTGAAGCTTTCTTT. Its protein product is CSAEETENTEAFF.

This clonotype appeared many times. V and J are TRBV28 and TRBJ2-2; D is ambiguous. This CDR3 region has 13 residues. The V end was cut by 3 bases, the J end by 3 bases, with 5 bases between. Germline V lookup: CDR1 MDHEN, CDR2 SYDVKM. The CDR3 DNA reads as TGTGCCAGCAGTTTCGTCGACACCGGGGAGCTGTTTTTT. Residues: CASSFVDTGELFF.

There are many counts of this clonotype. V gene TRBV3-1 combines with J gene TRBJ1-2; TRBD1 is a possible D gene (5 bases). The CDR3 has 14 residues. V lost 0 bases, J lost 7 bases, and 12 bases lay in between. Germline assignment: CDR1 LGHDT and CDR2 YNNKEL (reference sequence). Here the CDR3 DNA reads TGTGCCAGCAGCCAAGATCCGGGGGTTTTTGGCTACACCTTC. It translates to CASSQDPGVFGYTF.

This clonotype was observed many times. The chain employs TRBV24-1 and TRBJ1-2, with D uncertain. Trimming took off 3 bases at V and 6 bases at J, with 10 bases between the two ends. The CDR3 contains 13 residues. CDR1 is KGHDR and CDR2 is SFDVKD in the germline V gene. CDR3 region: CATSDPVNNGYTF. CDR3 nucleotides: TGTGCCACCAGTGATCCTGTCAATAATGGCTACACCTTC.

This clonotype was picked up many times. The chain combines TRBV6-1 with TRBJ2-3; D gene ambiguous. The germline V gene encodes CDR1 MNHNS and CDR2 SASEGT. The V end lost 8 bases, the J end lost 3 bases, and 12 bases lay between the germline ends. This CDR3 is built from 13 residues. The CDR3 here is CASQPGQTDTQYF. CDR3 DNA sequence: TGTGCCAGCCAACCCGGCCAAACAGATACGCAGTATTTT.

In the case of this clonotype: Mismatch with germline at one junction end may stem from a read error. The rearrangement joins TRBV5-1 to TRBJ2-2; TRBD2 agrees at 7 bases. The germline V gene encodes CDR1 SGHRS and CDR2 YFSETQ. This CDR3 is 14 amino acids long. This CDR3 reads CASKRGENTGELFF. DNA of the CDR3: TGTGCCAGCAAGCGGGGAGAGAACACCGGGGAGCTGTTTTTT.

The chain uses TRBV10-3 and TRBJ2-7; TRBD1 is a possible D gene (6 bases). The J call may be faulty, since TRBJ2-1 better matches the DNA end. CDR1 and CDR2 (germline): ENHRY, SYGVKD. The CDR3 runs to 13 residues. The CDR3 DNA follows: TGTGCCATCAGCCGGGACATGGCTTACGAGCAGTTCTTC. This codes for CAISRDMAYEQFF.

Ten or more counts support this clonotype. The V and J genes are TRBV7-9 and TRBJ2-7; no reliable D call. V gave up 6 bases and J gave up 4 bases, with 7 bases separating them. The germline V gene has CDR1 SEHNR and CDR2 FQNEAQ (reference sequence). CDR3 length: 11 amino acids. This chain's CDR3 is CASSPEYEQYF. DNA for the CDR3: TGTGCCAGCAGTCCAGAGTACGAGCAGTACTTC.

There are many counts of this clonotype. The chain uses TRBV6-1 and TRBJ1-2; TRBD1 aligns across 11 bases. V lost 4 bases to trimming and J lost 8 bases; unmatched junction nucleotides: 3. Looked up from germline, CDR1 is MNHNS and CDR2 is SASEGT. The CDR3 totals 13 residues. The CDR3 DNA follows: TGTGCCAGCAGTGTGGACAGGGGGCAAGGCTACACCTTC. Residues: CASSVDRGQGYTF.

This clonotype was seen ten or more times. J is TRBJ2-3 and V is TRBV29-1; 11 bases fit TRBD1. Germline CDR1 and CDR2: SQVTM and ANQGSEA. The trim removed 7 bases at V and 6 bases at J, leaving 18 bases unmatched. The CDR3 is made up of 17 amino acids. In DNA, the CDR3 is TGCAGCGGAACCGGGACAGGGGGTTTTTGGCAAGGCGATACGCAGTATTTT. Its translation: CSGTGTGGFWQGDTQYF.

This clonotype was picked up many times. This chain connects TRBV10-3 to TRBJ2-1, with 7 bases fitting TRBD2. The V segment lost 4 bases and the J segment 6 bases; nucleotides outside the gene matches: 6. The CDR3 runs 14 residues. Germline lookup yields CDR1 ENHRY and CDR2 SYGVKD. CDR3 sequence (DNA): TGTGCCATCAGTGGGGGGGGAGAACCCAATGAGCAGTTCTTC. It translates to CAISGGGEPNEQFF.

Many counts were recorded for this clonotype. CDR3 residues: CASSLGTGTGQPQHF. As DNA, the CDR3 is TGTGCCAGCTCACTTGGGACAGGGACAGGCCAGCCCCAGCATTTT. The V call is TRBV18, the J call TRBJ1-5, with 9 bases identical to TRBD1. The CDR3 has 15 amino acids. Germline CDR1 and CDR2: KGHSH and LQKENI. V trimming: 4 bases; J trimming: 7 bases; junction bases outside the gene matches: 8. Combining the CDR3 with reference TRBV18 and TRBJ1-5 gives the whole variable domain NAGVMQNPRHLVRRRGQEARLRCSPMKGHSHVYWYRQLPEEGLKFMVYLQKENIIDESGMPKERFSAEFPKEGPSILRIQQVVRGDSAAYFCASSLGTGTGQPQHFGDGTRLSIL.

Notes on this clonotype: A much larger clone differs by one base, so this may be a read error. The CDR3 here is CASSSFDLSYGYAF. CDR3 nucleotide sequence: TGTGCCAGCAGTTCCTTCGACCTATCCTATGGCTACGCCTTC. The chain joins TRBV28 to TRBJ1-2; D unclear. CDR1 and CDR2 (germline): MDHEN, SYDVKM. The CDR3 spans 14 residues.

At least ten counts were recorded for this clonotype. The chain recombines TRBV28 with TRBJ2-5; TRBD2 might be the D (6 bases). Per germline, CDR1 MDHEN and CDR2 SYDVKM. The CDR3 length is 13 residues. With 5 bases removed from V and 5 bases from J, the gap between germline ends came to 12 bases. The CDR3 region is CASSQRERETQYF. For the CDR3, the DNA is TGTGCCAGCAGTCAACGGGAGAGGGAGACCCAGTACTTC.

The table lists this clonotype with many counts. This chain links TRBV6-5 with TRBJ2-3; 11 nucleotides line up with TRBD2. The V gene's germline CDR1 is MNHEY and CDR2 SVGAGI. The trim removed 2 bases at V and 2 bases at J, leaving 3 bases unmatched. The length of the CDR3 is 16 residues. The CDR3 loop reads CASSYGTSGITDTQYF. The CDR3 DNA reads as TGTGCCAGCAGTTACGGGACTAGCGGAATCACAGATACGCAGTATTTT.

This clonotype was seen at least ten times. The rearrangement links TRBV18 to TRBJ2-7, with D possibly being TRBD1 or TRBD2 (5 bases each). V was trimmed by 6 bases and J by 4 bases, leaving 19 bases between them. Germline assignment: CDR1 KGHSH and CDR2 LQKENI. The length of the CDR3 is 15 residues. Here the CDR3 DNA reads TGTGCCAGCTCCCTCGGTTCGGGGCTGCGGTACGAGCAGTACTTC. It codes for CASSLGSGLRYEQYF.

As concerns this clonotype: This may stem from a read error, because a much larger clone lies one nucleotide away. The chain recombines TRBV10-3 with TRBJ2-1; 8 positions match TRBD1. The CDR3 runs 12 residues. V shed 7 bases and J 6 bases; nucleotides not matched to a gene: 2. Germline V CDR1 and CDR2: ENHRY, SYGVKD. CDR3 nucleotides: TGTGCCATCAAGGGGACAGGCAATGAGCAGTTCTTC. Protein sequence: CAIKGTGNEQFF.

This clonotype appeared many times. CDR3 amino acids: CASSLARTVRANTEAFF. CDR3 nucleotide sequence: TGTGCCAGCAGTTTAGCGCGCACGGTAAGGGCGAACACTGAAGCTTTCTTT. The J gene is TRBJ1-1, the V gene TRBV27; D unresolved. Per germline, CDR1 MNHEY and CDR2 SMNVEV (reference sequence). The CDR3 is 17 residues long. V lost 2 bases, J lost 1 base, and 17 bases lay in between.

This clonotype is labeled medium-sized. V usage is TRBV20-1 and J usage is TRBJ2-1, with 10 bases identical to TRBD1. The germline gives CDR1 DFQATT, CDR2 SNEGSKA (reference sequence). The CDR3 loop spans 15 amino acids. V shed 0 bases and J 5 bases; nucleotides not matched to a gene: 4. CDR3 sequence: CSAREGTGDHNEQFF. The CDR3 DNA reads TGCAGTGCTAGAGAGGGGACAGGGGACCACAATGAGCAGTTCTTC.

The chain has TRBV29-1 and TRBJ2-1, with 7 bases lining up with TRBD2. With V trimmed by 6 bases and J by 10 bases, 3 bases remained unmatched. CDR3 length: 10 residues. Per the germline V gene, CDR1 is SQVTM and CDR2 is ANQGSEA. CDR3 bases: TGCAGCGTAGGAGCGGGAGAGCAGTTCTTC. As protein: CSVGAGEQFF.

This clonotype has more than one count but fewer than ten. The J gene is TRBJ1-5, the V gene TRBV7-2; D may be TRBD1 (5 bases). Looked up from germline, CDR1 is SGHTA and CDR2 is FQGNSA. CDR3 length: 15 amino acids. The ends were cut back, 5 bases at V and 6 bases at J, with 17 bases in the middle. The CDR3 nucleotides are TGTGCCAGCAGCACTAAAAGAGGGGAAGGTCAGCCCCAGCATTTT. Translated: CASSTKRGEGQPQHF.